These 21 T cell receptor beta chains were sequenced from one sample in a study of early T cells in non-severe SARS-CoV-2 infection. TCRdb redid the calling of the 5' RACE reads with MiXCR, one entry per CDR3 protein. This table has roughly 10,000 distinct CDR3 sequences, around 4.9% appearing once. Sequencing was performed on whole blood. The receptors were gathered from an adult who was a healthcare worker with PCR-confirmed SARS-CoV-2 infection or an uninfected control (not recorded which).

By share of the sample, this clonotype is medium-sized. The chain recombines TRBV20-1 with TRBJ1-4; D may be TRBD1 (5 bases). V was trimmed by 6 bases and J by 7 bases, leaving 24 bases between them. This CDR3 is 16 amino acids long. Germline CDR1 and CDR2: DFQATT and SNEGSKA (reference sequence). Written as DNA, the CDR3 is TGCAGTGCAAGCGGAAGGGACGGTCGAGGAGGTGAAAAACTGTTTTTT. Its translation is CSASGRDGRGGEKLFF.

The sample holds many counts of this clonotype. The DNA of the CDR3 is TGCAGTGCTTTCAGGGATAGCAATCAGCCCCAGCATTTT. It translates to CSAFRDSNQPQHF. The chain links TRBV20-1 to TRBJ1-5; D perhaps matches TRBD1 (5 bases). Germline-derived CDR1 and CDR2 are DFQATT and SNEGSKA (reference sequence). The CDR3 length is 13 residues. Trimming shortened V by 5 bases and J by 0 bases, and 8 bases separated the two germline ends.

The rearrangement joins TRBV6-1 to TRBJ2-2; D not certain. V shed 7 bases and J shed 2 bases, with 11 bases lying between them. CDR1 is MNHNS and CDR2 is SASEGT in the germline V gene. The CDR3 totals 14 residues. CDR3 protein: CASTRVHNTGELFF. DNA of the CDR3: TGTGCCAGCACCCGGGTTCACAACACCGGGGAGCTGTTTTTT.

This clonotype is labeled as medium-sized (0.01 to 0.1%). The chain joins TRBV20-1 to TRBJ1-1, with a weak D call TRBD1 (6 bases). From germline, CDR1 is DFQATT and CDR2 SNEGSKA (reference sequence). The CDR3 loop spans 14 amino acids. Trimming removed 3 bases at V and 1 base at J, with 12 bases between. CDR3 in DNA: TGCAGTGCTAGTCCCTTGGACAGGAACACTGAAGCTTTCTTT. Protein product: CSASPLDRNTEAFF.

This clonotype was seen many times. V is TRBV2 and J is TRBJ2-1, with D perhaps TRBD2 (6 bases). CDR1 is SNHLY and CDR2 is FYNNEI in the germline V gene. The CDR3 covers 15 residues. V lost 8 bases and J lost 9, with 23 bases in between. CDR3 nucleotide sequence: TGTGCCAGCGATTCGGAGGGACGAGGGATCAGTGAGCAGTTCTTC. Amino acid sequence: CASDSEGRGISEQFF.

There are a few counts of this clonotype. This chain uses TRBV20-1 with TRBJ2-5, with D uncertain. This CDR3 comprises 14 residues. The V and J ends lost 3 bases and 5 bases respectively, with 16 bases between them. Germline CDR1 DFQATT, CDR2 SNEGSKA (reference sequence). As DNA, the CDR3 is TGCAGTGCTAGCAAAGCCCAGGTGGTGGAGACCCAGTACTTC. It translates to CSASKAQVVETQYF.

This clonotype was seen more than once but under ten times. The chain couples TRBV29-1 to TRBJ2-7; the D is unclear. Trimming removed 7 bases at V and 1 base at J, with 8 bases between. The CDR3 consists of 11 residues. In germline, CDR1 is SQVTM, CDR2 ANQGSEA. The CDR3 sequence is CSAKRSYEQYF. The DNA for the CDR3 is TGCAGCGCGAAACGGTCCTACGAGCAGTACTTC.

Judged by abundance, this clonotype is medium-sized. The chain joins TRBV28 to TRBJ2-1; D unclear. Germline-derived CDR1 and CDR2 are MDHEN and SYDVKM. V was shortened by 5 bases and J by 7 bases, with 9 bases between the two germline ends. CDR3 length equals 12 residues. CDR3 region: CASSPGANEQFF. Written as DNA, the CDR3 is TGTGCCAGCAGTCCTGGTGCGAATGAGCAGTTCTTC. Complete variable domain (other parts from reference TRBV28 and TRBJ2-1): DVKVTQSSRYLVKRTGEKVFLECVQDMDHENMFWYRQDPGLGLRLIYFSYDVKMKEKGDIPEGYSVSREKKERFSLILESASTNQTSMYLCASSPGANEQFFGPGTRLTVL.

The V gene is TRBV6-5, the J gene TRBJ1-6; D not resolved. V was cut by 5 bases and J by 9 bases, with 14 bases left in between. The V gene's germline CDR1 is MNHEY and CDR2 SVGAGI. The CDR3 runs 14 residues. The CDR3, as DNA: TGTGCCAGCAGTCGTAAAGCCCCCGGTTCACCCCTCCACTTT. It yields the protein CASSRKAPGSPLHF.

This clonotype appeared many times. The rearrangement joins TRBV11-3 to TRBJ1-1; no definite D call. Germline CDR1 and CDR2: SGHNT and YENEEA. Between the trimmed V and J ends, which lost 5 bases and 3 bases, there was a span of 10 bases. The CDR3 consists of 13 residues. The CDR3 sequence is CASSRRGDTEAFF. Written as DNA, the CDR3 is TGTGCCAGCAGCCGCCGGGGAGACACTGAAGCTTTCTTT. The variable domain in full, with the rest retrieved from reference TRBV11-3 and TRBJ1-1, is EAGVVQSPRYKIIEKKQPVAFWCNPISGHNTLYWYLQNLGQGPELLIRYENEEAVDDSQLPKDRFSAERLKGVDSTLKIQPAELGDSAVYLCASSRRGDTEAFFGQGTRLTVV.

Judged by abundance, this clonotype is medium-sized (0.01 to 0.1%). The V and J genes are TRBV7-2 and TRBJ2-7; no clear D gene. The CDR3 has 11 residues. The germline V gene has CDR1 SGHTA and CDR2 FQGNSA. V lost 1 base and J lost 4, with 2 bases in between. The CDR3 region is CASSLEYEQYF. CDR3 bases: TGTGCCAGCAGCTTAGAATACGAGCAGTACTTC. Full variable domain (rest looked up from reference TRBV7-2 and TRBJ2-7): GAGVSQSPSNKVTEKGKDVELRCDPISGHTALYWYRQSLGQGLEFLIYFQGNSAPDKSGLPSDRFSAERTGGSVSTLTIQRTQQEDSAVYLCASSLEYEQYFGPGTRLTVT.

This clonotype was seen a few times. The V gene is TRBV28, the J gene TRBJ1-6, with 7 bases lining up with TRBD1. From germline, CDR1 is MDHEN and CDR2 SYDVKM. V trimming: 6 bases; J trimming: 8 bases; junction bases outside the gene matches: 10. The CDR3 covers 15 residues. The CDR3 region is CASRPADREDSPLHF. The CDR3 coding sequence is TGTGCCAGCAGGCCCGCCGACAGGGAGGATTCACCCCTCCACTTT.

This clonotype was found many times. V gene TRBV5-1 combines with J gene TRBJ1-2, with D perhaps TRBD1 (5 bases). V was cut by 1 base and J by 3 bases, with 13 bases left in between. In germline, CDR1 is SGHRS, CDR2 YFSETQ. The CDR3 is 15 amino acids. As DNA, the CDR3 is TGCGCCAGCAGCTTGATTAAGGGGTCGGACTATGGCTACACCTTC. Its translation is CASSLIKGSDYGYTF. Full variable domain (outside the CDR3, taken from reference TRBV5-1 and TRBJ1-2): KAGVTQTPRYLIKTRGQQVTLSCSPISGHRSVSWYQQTPGQGLQFLFEYFSETQRNKGNFPGRFSGRQFSNSRSEMNVSTLELGDSALYLCASSLIKGSDYGYTFGSGTRLTVV.

This clonotype was seen many times. The gene calls are TRBV7-6 and TRBJ2-6, with 16 bases that match TRBD2. This CDR3 comprises 18 residues. Trimming at V came to 6 bases and at J to 2 bases, leaving 4 bases not matched to a gene. The germline V gene has CDR1 SGHVS and CDR2 FNYEAQ. The CDR3 region has the DNA TGTGCCAGCAGTGGGACTAGCGGGGGGGCCACTGGGGCCAACGTCCTGACTTTC. This sequence encodes CASSGTSGGATGANVLTF.

V gene TRBV4-3 combines with J gene TRBJ2-3; no clear D. The CDR3 loop spans 12 amino acids. CDR1 LGHNA and CDR2 YSLEER come from the germline V gene. V shed 4 bases and J shed 6 bases, with 8 bases lying between them. The CDR3 loop reads CASSPRRDTQYF. CDR3 in DNA: TGCGCCAGCAGCCCCCGCCGGGATACGCAGTATTTT.

This clonotype has at least ten counts. The J gene is TRBJ2-5, the V gene TRBV7-2; maybe TRBD2 (5 bases). Trimming took off 1 base at V and 7 bases at J, with 13 bases between the two ends. CDR1 and CDR2 (germline): SGHTA, FQGNSA. This CDR3 is built from 14 residues. This CDR3 reads CASSLDWSAGTQYF. CDR3 coding DNA: TGTGCCAGCAGCTTAGATTGGTCTGCGGGGACCCAGTACTTC.

This clonotype was seen repeatedly, ten times or more. The V and J genes are TRBV11-2 and TRBJ2-7; 8 nucleotides align to TRBD1. The V segment lost 3 bases and the J segment 3 bases; nucleotides outside the gene matches: 7. From germline, CDR1 is SGHAT and CDR2 FQNNGV. The CDR3 loop spans 15 amino acids. The CDR3 spells CASSFAGQGLYEQYF. CDR3 nucleotides: TGTGCCAGCAGCTTCGCCGGACAGGGACTCTACGAGCAGTACTTC.

This clonotype is medium-sized (0.01 to 0.1%). The rearrangement joins TRBV5-4 to TRBJ1-6, with a possible D match to TRBD1 (5 bases). Germline V CDR1 and CDR2: SGHNT, YYREEE (reference sequence). The CDR3 spans 16 residues. The V end was cut by 0 bases, the J end by 7 bases, with 14 bases between. The CDR3 here is CASSLDGGTANSPLHF. DNA for the CDR3: TGTGCCAGCAGCTTGGACGGGGGTACAGCAAATTCACCCCTCCACTTT. The full variable domain, completed using reference TRBV5-4 and TRBJ1-6, is ETGVTQSPTHLIKTRGQQVTLRCSSQSGHNTVSWYQQALGQGPQFIFQYYREEENGRGNFPPRFSGLQFPNYSSELNVNALELDDSALYLCASSLDGGTANSPLHFGNGTRLTVT.

This clonotype was found many times. This chain joins TRBV3-1 and TRBJ2-1, with TRBD2 matching over 7 bases. CDR3 size: 15 residues. V was clipped by 4 bases and J by 5 bases; unmatched bases: 8. Per the germline V gene, CDR1 is LGHDT and CDR2 is YNNKEL (reference sequence). The CDR3 DNA reads TGTGCCAGCAGCCTGTTCCAGCGGGGTAACAATGAGCAGTTCTTC. This translates into CASSLFQRGNNEQFF.

By proportion, this clonotype is medium-sized. The chain couples TRBV18 to TRBJ1-1, with D maybe TRBD1 (6 bases). V lost 3 bases and J lost 5, with 13 bases in between. The CDR3 sequence is 14 residues long. Germline V gives CDR1 KGHSH, CDR2 LQKENI. CDR3 loop: CASSPQGGATEAFF. The CDR3 DNA follows: TGTGCCAGCTCACCCCAAGGGGGGGCGACTGAAGCTTTCTTT.

This clonotype has a count of ten or more. This sequence joins TRBV6-2 or TRBV6-3 and TRBJ1-5; D uncertain. Trimming pared 5 bases from V and 2 bases from J, leaving 16 bases between. CDR1 is MNHEY, CDR2 SVGEGT, per germline. CDR3 length: 16 residues. The CDR3, as DNA: TGTGCCAGCAGTCAGTTTGGTGGTGGGGGCAATCAGCCCCAGCATTTT. Residues: CASSQFGGGGNQPQHF.